This is a list of T cell receptor beta chains from one sample in a study of blood T cells in healthy people across ages. TCRdb processed the 5' RACE reads anew with MiXCR; each CDR3 protein has one entry. This repertoire shows some 900,000 distinct CDR3 sequences, around 28% found once; its top ten account for around 16%. Sequenced material: blood. The receptors here all came from a woman of 80 years or more in good health. The CDR3 runs from the conserved cysteine through the conserved F or W. The order of the fields is CDR3 DNA, CDR3 protein, D gene, clone size, V gene, J gene. The D gene is left open where the match is weak. Only part of the rows carry a size: once, few, many, or a class if the clone is expanded.

cdr3_nt: TGCGCCAGCAGCCAAGATGGGACTAGTCGAGAGACCCAGTACTTC
cdr3_aa: CASSQDGTSRETQYF
d_call: TRBD2
clone_size: many
v_call: TRBV4-1
j_call: TRBJ2-5

cdr3_nt: TGTGCCAGCAGTACAGGGTGGGGGGTCGTTACTGAAGCTTTCTTT
cdr3_aa: CASSTGWGVVTEAFF
d_call: NA
clone_size: once
v_call: TRBV7-2
j_call: TRBJ1-1

cdr3_nt: TGTGCCAGCAGCTGGCAGGGGGCCTCCTACGAGCAGTACTTC
cdr3_aa: CASSWQGASYEQYF
d_call: TRBD1
clone_size: few
v_call: TRBV5-4
j_call: TRBJ2-7

cdr3_nt: TGTGCCTGGAGTGTATTAAGGGGACTCTCCTCCTACAATGAGCAGTACTTC
cdr3_aa: CAWSVLRGLSSYNEQYF
d_call: NA
clone_size: NA
v_call: TRBV30
j_call: TRBJ2-7

cdr3_nt: TGTGCCAGCAGCCGTACTGGGACAGGGAGAGAGACCCAGTACTTC
cdr3_aa: CASSRTGTGRETQYF
d_call: TRBD1
clone_size: many
v_call: TRBV7-2
j_call: TRBJ2-5

cdr3_nt: TGCAGCGTTGCAGACAGGAGGTATGGCTACACCTTC
cdr3_aa: CSVADRRYGYTF
d_call: NA
clone_size: NA
v_call: TRBV29-1
j_call: TRBJ1-2

cdr3_nt: TGTGCCAGCAGCTTTGGGCTAGCGGGGGTCGATGAGCAGTTCTTC
cdr3_aa: CASSFGLAGVDEQFF
d_call: TRBD2
clone_size: NA
v_call: TRBV11-2
j_call: TRBJ2-1

cdr3_nt: TGCAGTGCTAGACGGGACTCCAGGGGCTATGGCTACACCTTC
cdr3_aa: CSARRDSRGYGYTF
d_call: NA
clone_size: many
v_call: TRBV20-1
j_call: TRBJ1-2

cdr3_nt: TGTGCCAGCTCACCAACGGGAAAGCCAGATACGCAGTATTTT
cdr3_aa: CASSPTGKPDTQYF
d_call: NA
clone_size: many
v_call: TRBV18
j_call: TRBJ2-3

cdr3_nt: TGTGCCACCAGTGATTTGCGCGACATCAATGAGCAGTACTTC
cdr3_aa: CATSDLRDINEQYF
d_call: NA
clone_size: NA
v_call: TRBV24-1
j_call: TRBJ2-7

cdr3_nt: TGCAGCGCCGCTCCCTCCACAGATACGCAGTATTTT
cdr3_aa: CSAAPSTDTQYF
d_call: NA
clone_size: once
v_call: TRBV29-1
j_call: TRBJ2-3

cdr3_nt: TGTGCCAGCAGCACCACCGGGACAGGGGATCCAGGGGGCTACACCTTC
cdr3_aa: CASSTTGTGDPGGYTF
d_call: TRBD1
clone_size: many
v_call: TRBV7-9
j_call: TRBJ1-2

cdr3_nt: TGTGCCAGCAGTCAAACCGGGACGGCGAACACCGGGGAGCTGTTTTTT
cdr3_aa: CASSQTGTANTGELFF
d_call: NA
clone_size: few
v_call: TRBV27
j_call: TRBJ2-2

cdr3_nt: TGTGCCAGCAGCCTGAGGGGACAGAAATCTTCCTATGGCTACACCTTC
cdr3_aa: CASSLRGQKSSYGYTF
d_call: TRBD1
clone_size: few
v_call: TRBV3-1
j_call: TRBJ1-2